This TCR beta chain was recorded in a study of yellow fever vaccine responses in identical twins. TCRdb passed the RT-PCR reads through MiXCR, listing each CDR3 protein once. The sample carries a few thousand distinct CDR3 sequences, about 76% recorded once. Broader study findings: Twins reportedly showed a vaccine T cell response that seemed partly convergent and partly personalized.

Only a few counts were recorded for this clonotype. Its target is unknown. The CDR3 has 15 amino acids. Per germline, CDR1 KGHSH and CDR2 LQKENI. The V and J ends lost 2 bases and 2 bases, in that order; junction bases with no gene match: 5. This specimen was T cells from blood (PBMCs), unsorted or a sorted subset (not recorded which), taken before or after yellow fever vaccination (not recorded which). The chain recombines TRBV18 with TRBJ2-7, with 8 bases identical to TRBD2. This receptor was obtained from a woman aged 18-29 years who received the yellow fever vaccine. The CDR3 coding sequence is TGTGCCAGCTCACCATCTACTAGCGGTACCTACGAGCAGTACTTC. Its protein is CASSPSTSGTYEQYF. The entire variable domain, with the rest obtained from reference TRBV18 and TRBJ2-7, is as follows: NAGVMQNPRHLVRRRGQEARLRCSPMKGHSHVYWYRQLPEEGLKFMVYLQKENIIDESGMPKERFSAEFPKEGPSILRIQQVVRGDSAAYFCASSPSTSGTYEQYFGPGTRLTVT.